The subject of this entry is one T cell receptor beta chain. In the original workflow: Reference gene primer amplification yielded estimated nucleated cell counts. Produced via immunoSEQ multiplex PCR; TCRdb's table is partial and in-frame only. V and J calls and clone size are those listed in that table; D and trimming were worked out from the DNA. This table has 130,000 to 150,000 clones, approximately 84% appearing once. This entry belongs to a study of blood T cell repertoires in COVID-19. Sequenced input: peripheral blood. This clonotype originated in a human donor in a cohort sampled during active COVID-19.

CDR3 amino acids: CASSSRRQGANEQYF. CDR3 bases: TGTGCCAGCAGCTCGCGACGACAGGGGGCCAACGAGCAGTACTTC. The chain employs TRBV7-9 and TRBJ2-7; 10 nucleotides line up with TRBD1. V shed 4 bases and J 5 bases; nucleotides not matched to a gene: 8. CDR3 size: 15 residues. Germline V lookup: CDR1 SEHNR, CDR2 FQNEAQ (reference sequence).